One T cell receptor beta chain is described in this entry. Some clones are missing from TCRdb's copy, which holds only in-frame ones; the method was immunoSEQ multiplex PCR. The data hold 55,000 to 70,000 clones, with more than 85% observed a single time. The data originate from a study of cytomegalovirus exposure and HLA in healthy donors. Sequenced input: PBMCs. This sequence originates from a man between 18 and 29 years old in good health and CMV-seropositive.

The CDR3 sequence is CSATGGTGNTIYF. In DNA form, the CDR3 reads TGCAGCGCCACAGGGGGCACTGGAAACACCATATATTTT. V gene TRBV29-1 combines with J gene TRBJ1-3; 9 bases align to TRBD1. The V gene's germline CDR1 is SQVTM and CDR2 ANQGSEA. J was trimmed by 2 bases and V by 7 bases; bases with no gene match: 3. The CDR3 loop spans 13 amino acids.